This T cell receptor (beta chain) is drawn from a study of memory CD4+ T cells and cytomegalovirus serostatus. Study-level information: Healthy Belgian adult donors included about nine CMV-positive and 24 CMV-negative people.

Measured with immunoSEQ multiplex PCR; TCRdb has only the in-frame clones, and not every one. This table has approximately 50,000 clones, around four fifths appearing once. Single viable CD3+CD4+CD8-CD45RO+ cells were sorted as the memory CD4+ T cells. After thawing, CD4+ T cells were positively selected. The V segment lost 1 base and the J segment 0 bases; nucleotides outside the gene matches: 5. The CDR3 sequence is 17 residues long. The germline CDR1 and CDR2 sequences are MNHNS and SASEGT. The chain is built from TRBV6-1 and TRBJ1-5; TRBD1 aligns across 8 bases. This TCR was recovered from an adult in good health and CMV-seronegative. The sequenced material came from memory CD4+ T cells from blood. This CDR3 reads CASSEGQGSYSNQPQHF. In nucleotides, the CDR3 is TGTGCCAGCAGTGAAGGACAGGGGAGCTATAGCAATCAGCCCCAGCATTTT.